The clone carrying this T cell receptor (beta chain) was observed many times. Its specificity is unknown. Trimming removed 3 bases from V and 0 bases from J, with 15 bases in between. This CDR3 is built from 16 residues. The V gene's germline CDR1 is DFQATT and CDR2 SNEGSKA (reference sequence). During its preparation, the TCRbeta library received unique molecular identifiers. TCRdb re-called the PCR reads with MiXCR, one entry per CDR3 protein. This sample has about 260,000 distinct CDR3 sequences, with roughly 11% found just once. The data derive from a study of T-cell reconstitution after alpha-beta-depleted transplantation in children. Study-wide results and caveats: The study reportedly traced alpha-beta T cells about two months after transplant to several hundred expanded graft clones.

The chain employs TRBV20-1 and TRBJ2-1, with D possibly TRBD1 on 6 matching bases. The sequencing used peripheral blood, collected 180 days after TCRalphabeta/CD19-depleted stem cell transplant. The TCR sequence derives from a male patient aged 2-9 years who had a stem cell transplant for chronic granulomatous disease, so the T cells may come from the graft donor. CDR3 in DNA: TGCAGTGCTAGTCCAGGGACACCGAGCTCCTACAATGAGCAGTTCTTC. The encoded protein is CSASPGTPSSYNEQFF.